This T cell receptor (beta chain) derives from a study of CD8+ T cells in alopecia areata. The overall study: Treated patients took oral tofacitinib at 5 to 10 mg twice daily.

This clone was observed a handful of times. Extracted from the samples, RNA was reverse transcribed into cDNA to serve as the sequencing template. Method: immunoSEQ multiplex PCR; TCRdb's copy keeps in-frame clones and lacks some. The data contain 100,000 to 150,000 clones, about two fifths of them singletons. CDR1 is SQVTM and CDR2 is ANQGSEA in the germline V gene. Deletions cut 4 bases from V and 1 base from J, with 10 bases between. CDR3 size: 13 residues. Individuals with alopecia areata gave both lesional scalp punch biopsies and peripheral blood for collection. The sorting of PBMCs gave CD4+ and CD8+ T cells.

Input material: CD4+ T cells sorted from blood. The chain joins TRBV29-1 to TRBJ1-1, with D unclear. This clonotype originated in a human donor with alopecia areata. CDR3 residues: CSVVRGENTEAFF. The CDR3 DNA reads TGCAGCGTTGTTCGTGGGGAGAACACTGAAGCTTTCTTT.